This entry lists 22 T cell receptor beta chains sequenced from one sample in a study of OX40 agonist ivuxolimab in advanced cancers. Repertoires were generated with immunoSEQ multiplex PCR, while TCRdb's copy carries only in-frame clones and drops some. The profile shows almost 85,000 clones, roughly nine tenths of them singletons. Material: CD4+ or CD8+ T cells sorted from blood, obtained in a trial of the OX40 agonist ivuxolimab. The receptors come from an adult with an advanced solid tumor such as melanoma, head and neck, liver or kidney cancer.

The chain couples TRBV5-1 to TRBJ1-2; perhaps TRBD1 as D (5 bases). Trimming stripped 4 bases from V and 2 bases from J, with 18 bases between. The CDR3 length is 16 residues. Germline V lookup: CDR1 SGHRS, CDR2 YFSETQ. The DNA for the CDR3 is TGCGCCAGCAGCGATCCGCGGGGCGCCGGGAACTATGGCTACACCTTC. It translates to CASSDPRGAGNYGYTF.

This sequence joins TRBV18 and TRBJ1-5; D is undetermined. Germline-derived CDR1 and CDR2 are KGHSH and LQKENI. The CDR3 totals 15 residues. Trimming took 6 bases from V and 4 from J, leaving 16 bases between them. The DNA of the CDR3 is TGTGCCAGCTCCTCAGGTCCATCGCTTAATCAGCCCCAGCATTTT. It encodes CASSSGPSLNQPQHF.

This clone has only a few counts. The CDR3 is CASSLRGQAYEQYF. The DNA for the CDR3 is TGCGCCAGCAGCTTAAGGGGACAGGCCTACGAGCAGTACTTC. This chain joins TRBV5-1 and TRBJ2-7; TRBD1 matches 8 bases. Germline CDR1 and CDR2: SGHRS and YFSETQ. Unmatched junction bases numbered 3, after V lost 2 bases and J lost 2 bases. The CDR3 contains 14 residues.

The chain joins TRBV5-1 to TRBJ2-3; 7 positions match TRBD1. The CDR3 covers 14 residues. With 0 bases clipped from V and 4 bases from J, the junction kept 2 bases outside the gene matches. Per germline, CDR1 SGHRS and CDR2 YFSETQ. The CDR3 DNA reads as TGCGCCAGCAGCTTGGAGGGGGCGGCAGATACGCAGTATTTT. Its translation: CASSLEGAADTQYF.

This chain uses TRBV5-1 with TRBJ2-1; D possibly corresponds to TRBD2 (6 bases). CDR1 SGHRS and CDR2 YFSETQ come from the germline V gene. The CDR3 extends over 14 amino acids. V gave up 4 bases and J gave up 2 bases, with 10 bases separating them. The CDR3 DNA follows: TGCGCCAGCAGCGTGCGGGAACCCTACAATGAGCAGTTCTTC. Its protein product is CASSVREPYNEQFF. The entire variable domain, with the rest obtained from reference TRBV5-1 and TRBJ2-1, is as follows: KAGVTQTPRYLIKTRGQQVTLSCSPISGHRSVSWYQQTPGQGLQFLFEYFSETQRNKGNFPGRFSGRQFSNSRSEMNVSTLELGDSALYLCASSVREPYNEQFFGPGTRLTVL.

This rearrangement joins TRBV4-1 to TRBJ1-1, with D perhaps matching TRBD1 (5 bases). The CDR3 runs to 15 residues. V dropped 4 bases and J dropped 10 bases, with 22 bases sitting between them. CDR1 and CDR2 (germline): MGHRA, YSYEKL. CDR3 amino acids: CASSLERGAQSRAFF. Written as DNA, the CDR3 is TGCGCCAGCAGCCTTGAAAGGGGCGCGCAGAGTCGAGCTTTCTTT.

The chain recombines TRBV18 with TRBJ2-5, with D possibly being TRBD2 (5 bases). V dropped 3 bases and J dropped 9 bases, with 11 bases sitting between them. Germline V lookup: CDR1 KGHSH, CDR2 LQKENI. This CDR3 region has 12 residues. CDR3 sequence reads: CASSPPGAAQYF. In nucleotides, the CDR3 is TGTGCCAGCTCACCCCCCGGAGCGGCCCAGTACTTC.

The chain recombines TRBV7-9 with TRBJ1-3; D call uncertain. The CDR3 extends over 12 amino acids. Deletions cut 5 bases from V and 7 bases from J, with 9 bases between. The germline gives CDR1 SEHNR, CDR2 FQNEAQ (reference sequence). DNA of the CDR3: TGTGCCAGCAGCCGAAGTCAGAACACCATATATTTT. Protein product: CASSRSQNTIYF.

This clone was counted a single time. The J gene is TRBJ1-1, the V gene TRBV7-9, with 9 nucleotides matching TRBD1. Trimming removed 5 bases from V and 6 bases from J; junction bases left unmatched: 13. CDR1 is SEHNR and CDR2 is FQNEAQ in the germline V gene (reference sequence). This CDR3 contains 16 residues. The chain's CDR3 is CASSKPGQGIHPEAFF. DNA for the CDR3: TGTGCCAGCAGCAAACCGGGACAGGGAATTCATCCTGAAGCTTTCTTT.

The chain joins TRBV5-1 to TRBJ1-1, with 7 bases fitting TRBD1. The germline V gene has CDR1 SGHRS and CDR2 YFSETQ. The J segment lost 0 bases and the V segment lost 4 bases, leaving 6 bases of the junction unmatched. The CDR3 contains 15 residues. The CDR3 sequence is CASSPATGMNTEAFF. Written as DNA, the CDR3 is TGCGCCAGCAGCCCCGCGACAGGGATGAACACTGAAGCTTTCTTT.

V is TRBV27 and J is TRBJ2-5; D assignment may be TRBD1 or TRBD2 (5 bases each). This CDR3 has 15 amino acids. Germline assignment: CDR1 MNHEY and CDR2 SMNVEV (reference sequence). Trimming stripped 4 bases from V and 2 bases from J, with 14 bases between. The CDR3 sequence is CASSSRGTTQETQYF. The DNA of the CDR3 is TGTGCCAGCAGTTCACGAGGGACCACACAAGAGACCCAGTACTTC.

The V gene is TRBV15, the J gene TRBJ2-1; D ambiguous. Trimming stripped 4 bases from V and 9 bases from J, with 10 bases between. The length of the CDR3 is 12 residues. Germline V gives CDR1 LNHNV, CDR2 YYDKDF (reference sequence). CDR3 in amino acids: CATSTAKGEQFF. CDR3 bases: TGTGCCACCAGCACTGCTAAGGGTGAGCAGTTCTTC.

This chain uses TRBV5-1 with TRBJ1-2; D is perhaps TRBD1 (6 bases). V was pared by 3 bases and J by 6 bases, with 9 bases between. The CDR3 loop spans 12 amino acids. Germline CDR1 and CDR2: SGHRS and YFSETQ. DNA for the CDR3: TGCGCCAGCAGCTACACAGGGAATGGCTACACCTTC. Protein product: CASSYTGNGYTF.

The chain recombines TRBV9 with TRBJ1-5; 8 bases are a match to TRBD1. The CDR3 is 15 amino acids. Germline assignment: CDR1 SGDLS and CDR2 YYNGEE. V shed 3 bases and J 5 bases; nucleotides not matched to a gene: 7. The CDR3: CASSAGGLRHQPQHF. Here the CDR3 DNA reads TGTGCCAGCAGCGCAGGGGGCTTACGCCATCAGCCCCAGCATTTT.

V usage is TRBV9 and J usage is TRBJ1-2; TRBD1 aligns across 7 bases. This CDR3 region has 12 residues. In germline, CDR1 is SGDLS, CDR2 YYNGEE. V shed 3 bases, J shed 5 bases, and the junction held 1 base outside the gene matches. CDR3 residues: CASSATGYGYTF. The CDR3 nucleotides read TGTGCCAGCAGCGCGACAGGGTATGGCTACACCTTC.

The chain couples TRBV2 to TRBJ2-3; D not certain. The CDR3 has 13 amino acids. V lost 3 bases to trimming and J lost 5 bases, with 9 bases between them. Germline CDR1 SNHLY, CDR2 FYNNEI. In DNA, the CDR3 is TGTGCCAGCAGTGATGAATTAAGAGATACGCAGTATTTT. Protein sequence: CASSDELRDTQYF.

This clone occurred a few times. V and J are TRBV30 and TRBJ2-3; TRBD1 matches 9 bases. Germline-derived CDR1 and CDR2 are GTSNPN and SVGIG (reference sequence). Unmatched junction bases numbered 9, after V lost 0 bases and J lost 8 bases. This CDR3 contains 15 residues. The CDR3 spells CAWSVSRQGGVTQYF. The CDR3 DNA sequence: TGTGCCTGGAGTGTATCGAGACAGGGGGGTGTTACGCAGTATTTT.

The CDR3 DNA reads as TGCGCCAGCAGCCAAGAGCCTAGCGGGAGGGCTATGGAGACCCAGTACTTC. Amino acid sequence: CASSQEPSGRAMETQYF. The chain recombines TRBV4-3 with TRBJ2-5, with 12 bases that match TRBD2. Unmatched junction bases numbered 7, after V lost 0 bases and J lost 5 bases. CDR1 is LGHNA and CDR2 is YSLEER in the germline V gene. The CDR3 loop spans 17 amino acids.

This chain joins TRBV30 and TRBJ2-3; the D gene could be TRBD1 or TRBD2 (5 bases each). The ends were cut back, 7 bases at V and 4 bases at J, with 12 bases in the middle. The CDR3 spans 12 residues. Germline V gene lookup returns CDR1 GTSNPN and CDR2 SVGIG (reference sequence). CDR3 loop: CASSGASDTQYF. The CDR3, as DNA: TGTGCCTCCTCCGGGGCCTCAGATACGCAGTATTTT.

The J gene is TRBJ2-1, the V gene TRBV7-3; 9 bases agree with TRBD2. The CDR3 runs to 12 residues. Germline loops: CDR1 SGHTA, CDR2 FQGTGA. Trimming removed 4 bases from V and 11 bases from J; junction bases left unmatched: 3. The CDR3 region is CASSSSSGKQFF. In DNA form, the CDR3 reads TGTGCCAGCAGCTCCTCTAGCGGGAAGCAGTTCTTC.

The rearrangement joins TRBV19 to TRBJ2-2, with 8 nucleotides matching TRBD2. The V gene end was trimmed by 6 bases and the J gene end by 3 bases; junction bases not matched to a gene: 6. The CDR3 is made up of 15 amino acids. CDR1 is LNHDA and CDR2 is SQIVND in the germline V gene (reference sequence). The CDR3 DNA reads TGTGCCAGTAGGGCTAGCGGGCGATACACCGGGGAGCTGTTTTTT. It yields the protein CASRASGRYTGELFF.

The chain is built from TRBV19 and TRBJ2-3; the D gene is possibly TRBD1 (5 bases). Trimming shortened V by 3 bases and J by 0 bases, and 7 bases separated the two germline ends. The germline gives CDR1 LNHDA, CDR2 SQIVND (reference sequence). CDR3 size: 14 residues. The CDR3 region is CASSMGQSTDTQYF. DNA of the CDR3: TGTGCCAGTAGTATGGGGCAGAGCACAGATACGCAGTATTTT.